Given below is one T cell receptor beta chain in context. No antigen is known for it. Samples came from healthy bone marrow donors. CDR3 length equals 16 residues. J was trimmed by 2 bases and V by 3 bases; bases with no gene match: 9. Germline values: CDR1 SGHTA, CDR2 FQGTGA. This specimen comes from a study of cytomegalovirus exposure and HLA in healthy donors. Study-wide results and limits: Cytomegalovirus association was listed for roughly 160 TCR beta chains.

A multiplex PCR was run with 60 Vbeta primers and 13 Jbeta primers. The data were produced by immunoSEQ multiplex PCR, yet TCRdb's version contains in-frame clones alone and is incomplete. The data include 45,000 to 60,000 clones; the top ten clones carry approximately 2.4%. This receptor was taken from a female donor in good health and CMV-seronegative. Sequenced sample: PBMCs. The V call is TRBV7-3, the J call TRBJ1-1; the match to TRBD1 covers 7 bases. DNA for the CDR3: TGTGCCAGCAGCTTTGACCACGACAGGGCTAACACTGAAGCTTTCTTT. Protein sequence: CASSFDHDRANTEAFF.